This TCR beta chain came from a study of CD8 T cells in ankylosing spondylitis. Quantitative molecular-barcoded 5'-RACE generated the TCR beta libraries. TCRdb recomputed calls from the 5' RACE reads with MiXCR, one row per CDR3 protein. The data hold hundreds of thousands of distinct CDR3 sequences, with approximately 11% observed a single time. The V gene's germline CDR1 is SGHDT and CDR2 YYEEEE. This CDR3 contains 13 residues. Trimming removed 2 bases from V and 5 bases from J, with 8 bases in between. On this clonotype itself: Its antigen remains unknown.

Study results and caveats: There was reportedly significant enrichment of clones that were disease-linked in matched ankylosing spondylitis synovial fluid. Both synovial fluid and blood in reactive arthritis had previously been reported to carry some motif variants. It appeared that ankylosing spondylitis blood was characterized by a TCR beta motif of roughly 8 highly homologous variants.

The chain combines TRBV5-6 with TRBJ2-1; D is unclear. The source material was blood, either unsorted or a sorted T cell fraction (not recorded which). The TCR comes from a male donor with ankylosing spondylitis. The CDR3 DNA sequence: TGTGCCAGCAGCTTCCTACAGAACAATGAGCAGTTCTTC. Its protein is CASSFLQNNEQFF. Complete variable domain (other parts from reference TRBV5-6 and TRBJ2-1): DAGVTQSPTHLIKTRGQQVTLRCSPKSGHDTVSWYQQALGQGPQFIFQYYEEEERQRGNFPDRFSGHQFPNYSSELNVNALLLGDSALYLCASSFLQNNEQFFGPGTRLTVL.